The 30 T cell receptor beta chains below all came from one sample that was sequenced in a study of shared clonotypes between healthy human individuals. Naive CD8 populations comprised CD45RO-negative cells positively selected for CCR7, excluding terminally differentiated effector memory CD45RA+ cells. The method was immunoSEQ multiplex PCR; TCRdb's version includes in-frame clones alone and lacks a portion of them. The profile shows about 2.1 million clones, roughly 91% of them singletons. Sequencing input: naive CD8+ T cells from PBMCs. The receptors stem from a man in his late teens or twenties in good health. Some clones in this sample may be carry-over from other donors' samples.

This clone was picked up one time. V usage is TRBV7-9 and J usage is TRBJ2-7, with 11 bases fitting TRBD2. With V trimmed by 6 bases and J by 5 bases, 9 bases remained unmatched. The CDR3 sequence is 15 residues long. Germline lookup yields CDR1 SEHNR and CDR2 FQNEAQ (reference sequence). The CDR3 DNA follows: TGTGCCAGCAGTGGAGTAGCGGGAGGGCGCCACGAGCAGTACTTC. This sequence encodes CASSGVAGGRHEQYF.

The CDR3 DNA follows: TGTGCCAGCAGCTTCAACGGCGGGAGCAATGAGCAGTTCTTC. Translated, it gives CASSFNGGSNEQFF. V usage is TRBV5-4 and J usage is TRBJ2-1, with TRBD2 matching over 7 bases. With V trimmed by 2 bases and J by 6 bases, 5 bases remained unmatched. The CDR3 has 14 amino acids. The germline V gene encodes CDR1 SGHNT and CDR2 YYREEE (reference sequence).

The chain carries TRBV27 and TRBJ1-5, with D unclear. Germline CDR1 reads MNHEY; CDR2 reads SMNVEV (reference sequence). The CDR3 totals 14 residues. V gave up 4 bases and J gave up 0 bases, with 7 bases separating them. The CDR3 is CASSYQYSNQPQHF. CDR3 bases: TGTGCCAGCAGTTATCAATATAGCAATCAGCCCCAGCATTTT.

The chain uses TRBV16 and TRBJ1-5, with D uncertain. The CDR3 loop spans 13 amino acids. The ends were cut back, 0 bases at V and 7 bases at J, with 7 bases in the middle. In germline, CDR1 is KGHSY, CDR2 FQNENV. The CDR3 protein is CASSQSNNQPQHF. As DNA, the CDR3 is TGTGCCAGCAGCCAATCCAATAACCAGCCCCAGCATTTT.

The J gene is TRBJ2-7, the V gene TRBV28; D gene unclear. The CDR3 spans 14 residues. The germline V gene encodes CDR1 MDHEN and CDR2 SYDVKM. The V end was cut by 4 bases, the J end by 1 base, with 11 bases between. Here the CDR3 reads CASSWVGTSYEQYF. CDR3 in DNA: TGTGCCAGCAGTTGGGTGGGAACGTCCTACGAGCAGTACTTC.

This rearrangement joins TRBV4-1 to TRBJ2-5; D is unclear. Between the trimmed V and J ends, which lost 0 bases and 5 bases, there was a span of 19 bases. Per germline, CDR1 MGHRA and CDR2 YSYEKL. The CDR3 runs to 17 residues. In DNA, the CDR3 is TGCGCCAGCAGCCAAGATCCTGGCTTCCAGCAGTCGGAGACCCAGTACTTC. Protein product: CASSQDPGFQQSETQYF.

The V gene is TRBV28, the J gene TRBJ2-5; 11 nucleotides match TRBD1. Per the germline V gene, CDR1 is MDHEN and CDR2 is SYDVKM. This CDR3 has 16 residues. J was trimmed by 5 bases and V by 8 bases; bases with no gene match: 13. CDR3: CASSPQGQGDGETQYF. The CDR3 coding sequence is TGTGCCAGCTCGCCCCAGGGACAGGGGGATGGGGAGACCCAGTACTTC.

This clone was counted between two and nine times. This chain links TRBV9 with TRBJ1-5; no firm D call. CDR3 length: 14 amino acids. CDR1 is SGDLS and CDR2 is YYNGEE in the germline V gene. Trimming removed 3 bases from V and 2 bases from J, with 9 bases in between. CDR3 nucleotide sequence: TGTGCCAGCAGCGGGGGTTCGGGCAATCAGCCCCAGCATTTT. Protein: CASSGGSGNQPQHF.

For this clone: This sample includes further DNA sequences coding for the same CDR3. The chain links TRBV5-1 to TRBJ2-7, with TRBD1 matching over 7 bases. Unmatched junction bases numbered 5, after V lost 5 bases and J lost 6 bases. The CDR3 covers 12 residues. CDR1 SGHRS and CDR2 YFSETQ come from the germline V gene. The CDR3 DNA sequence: TGCGCCAGCAGTTTAACAGGGGCCGAGCAGTACTTC. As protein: CASSLTGAEQYF.

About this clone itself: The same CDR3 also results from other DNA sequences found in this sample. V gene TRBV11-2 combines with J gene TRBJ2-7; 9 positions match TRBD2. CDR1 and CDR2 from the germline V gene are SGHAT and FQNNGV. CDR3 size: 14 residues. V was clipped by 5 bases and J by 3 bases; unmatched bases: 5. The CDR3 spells CASSPTTSGYEQYF. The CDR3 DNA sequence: TGTGCCAGCAGCCCCACGACTAGCGGCTACGAGCAGTACTTC.

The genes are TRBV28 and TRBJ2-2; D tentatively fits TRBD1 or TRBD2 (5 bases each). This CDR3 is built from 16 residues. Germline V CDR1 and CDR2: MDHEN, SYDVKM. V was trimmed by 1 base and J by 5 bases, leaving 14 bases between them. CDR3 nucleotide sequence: TGTGCCAGCAGTTTATATGAGGGGAGTCCTACCGGGGAGCTGTTTTTT. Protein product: CASSLYEGSPTGELFF.

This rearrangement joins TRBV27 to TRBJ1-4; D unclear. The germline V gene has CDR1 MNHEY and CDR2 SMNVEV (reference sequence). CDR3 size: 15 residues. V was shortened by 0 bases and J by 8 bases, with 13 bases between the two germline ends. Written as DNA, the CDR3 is TGTGCCAGCAGTTTATCGCGGCGGGGTGGGGAAAAACTGTTTTTT. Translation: CASSLSRRGGEKLFF.

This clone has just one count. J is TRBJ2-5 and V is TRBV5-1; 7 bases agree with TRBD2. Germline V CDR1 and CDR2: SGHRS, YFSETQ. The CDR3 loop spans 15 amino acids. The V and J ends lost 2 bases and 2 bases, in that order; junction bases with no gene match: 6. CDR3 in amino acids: CASSFPGGGQETQYF. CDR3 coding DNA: TGCGCCAGCAGCTTTCCGGGAGGAGGGCAAGAGACCCAGTACTTC.

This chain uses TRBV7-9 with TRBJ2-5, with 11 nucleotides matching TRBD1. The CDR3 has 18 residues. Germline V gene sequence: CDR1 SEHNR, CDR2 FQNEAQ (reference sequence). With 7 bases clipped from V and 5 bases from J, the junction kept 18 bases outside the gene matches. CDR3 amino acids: CASKHYGQGAQAEETQYF. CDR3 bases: TGTGCCAGCAAACACTACGGACAGGGGGCGCAGGCAGAGGAGACCCAGTACTTC. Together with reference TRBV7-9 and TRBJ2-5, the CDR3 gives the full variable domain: DTGVSQNPRHKITKRGQNVTFRCDPISEHNRLYWYRQTLGQGPEFLTYFQNEAQLEKSRLLSDRFSAERPKGSFSTLEIQRTEQGDSAMYLCASKHYGQGAQAEETQYFGPGTRLLVL.

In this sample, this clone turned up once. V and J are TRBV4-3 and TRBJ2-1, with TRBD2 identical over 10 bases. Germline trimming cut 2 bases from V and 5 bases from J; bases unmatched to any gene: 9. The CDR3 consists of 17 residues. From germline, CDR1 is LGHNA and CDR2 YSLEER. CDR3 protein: CASSQIVGLAADNEQFF. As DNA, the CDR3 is TGCGCCAGCAGCCAAATCGTCGGACTAGCGGCTGACAATGAGCAGTTCTTC.

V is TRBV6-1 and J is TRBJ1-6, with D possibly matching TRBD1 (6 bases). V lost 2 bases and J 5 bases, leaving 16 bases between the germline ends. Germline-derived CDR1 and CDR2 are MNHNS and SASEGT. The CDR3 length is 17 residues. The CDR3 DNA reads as TGTGCCAGCAGTGAATTTCCCCCGACAGGCAATAATTCACCCCTCCACTTT. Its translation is CASSEFPPTGNNSPLHF.

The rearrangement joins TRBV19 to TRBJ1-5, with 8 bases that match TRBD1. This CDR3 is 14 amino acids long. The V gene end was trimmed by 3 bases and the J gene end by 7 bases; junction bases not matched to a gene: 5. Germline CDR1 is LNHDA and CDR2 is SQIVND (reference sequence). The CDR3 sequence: CASSILQGDQPQHF. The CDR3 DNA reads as TGTGCCAGTAGTATTCTACAGGGGGACCAGCCCCAGCATTTT.

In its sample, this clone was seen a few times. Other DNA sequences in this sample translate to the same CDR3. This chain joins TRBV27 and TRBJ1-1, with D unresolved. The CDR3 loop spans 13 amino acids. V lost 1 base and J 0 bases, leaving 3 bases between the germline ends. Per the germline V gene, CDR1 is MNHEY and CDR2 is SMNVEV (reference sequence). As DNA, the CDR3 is TGTGCCAGCAGTTTATTCCTGAACACTGAAGCTTTCTTT. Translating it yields CASSLFLNTEAFF.

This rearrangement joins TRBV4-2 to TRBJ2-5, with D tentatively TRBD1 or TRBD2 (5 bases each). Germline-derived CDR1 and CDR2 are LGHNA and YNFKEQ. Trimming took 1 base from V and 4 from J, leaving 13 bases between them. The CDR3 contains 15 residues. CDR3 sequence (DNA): TGTGCCAGCAGCCAAGGCAAGGGGAGTACAGAGACCCAGTACTTC. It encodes CASSQGKGSTETQYF.

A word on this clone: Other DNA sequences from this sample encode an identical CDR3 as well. The CDR3 coding sequence is TGCAGCGTTGAAAGGAGCGGGAGTAACACCGGGGAGCTGTTTTTT. Its translation is CSVERSGSNTGELFF. The rearrangement uses TRBV29-1 and TRBJ2-2; TRBD2 matches at 8 bases. The J segment lost 2 bases and the V segment lost 2 bases, leaving 4 bases of the junction unmatched. The V gene's germline CDR1 is SQVTM and CDR2 ANQGSEA. The CDR3 is made up of 15 amino acids.

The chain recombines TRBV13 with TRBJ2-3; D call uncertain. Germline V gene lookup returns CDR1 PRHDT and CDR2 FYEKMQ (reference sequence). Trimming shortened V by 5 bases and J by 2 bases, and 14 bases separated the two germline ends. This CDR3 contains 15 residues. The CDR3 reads CASSPDGTYTDTQYF. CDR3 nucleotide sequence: TGTGCCAGCAGCCCGGACGGAACTTACACAGATACGCAGTATTTT.

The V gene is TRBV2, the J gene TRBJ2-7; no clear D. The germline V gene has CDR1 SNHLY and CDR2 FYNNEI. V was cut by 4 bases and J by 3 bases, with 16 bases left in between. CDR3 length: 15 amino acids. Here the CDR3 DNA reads TGTGCCAGCAGTGTAATAGGCCGCCAGGACTACGAGCAGTACTTC. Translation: CASSVIGRQDYEQYF.

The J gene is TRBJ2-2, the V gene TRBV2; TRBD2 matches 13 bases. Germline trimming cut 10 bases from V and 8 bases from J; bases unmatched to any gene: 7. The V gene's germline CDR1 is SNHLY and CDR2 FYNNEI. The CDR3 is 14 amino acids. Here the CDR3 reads CATGTSGIRGELFF. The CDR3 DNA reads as TGTGCCACTGGGACTAGCGGGATTCGGGGGGAGCTGTTTTTT.

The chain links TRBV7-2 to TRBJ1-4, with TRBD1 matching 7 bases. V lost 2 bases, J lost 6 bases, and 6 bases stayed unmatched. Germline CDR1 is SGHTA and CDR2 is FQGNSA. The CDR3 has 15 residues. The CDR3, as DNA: TGTGCCAGCAGCTTAAGGACAGGCAATTATGAAAAACTGTTTTTT. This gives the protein CASSLRTGNYEKLFF.

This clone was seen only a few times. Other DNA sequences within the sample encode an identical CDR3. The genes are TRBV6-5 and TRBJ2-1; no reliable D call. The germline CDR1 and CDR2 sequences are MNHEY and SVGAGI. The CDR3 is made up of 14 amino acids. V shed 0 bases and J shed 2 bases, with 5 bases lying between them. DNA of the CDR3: TGTGCCAGCAGTTACTCCGGCCCCTACAATGAGCAGTTCTTC. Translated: CASSYSGPYNEQFF.

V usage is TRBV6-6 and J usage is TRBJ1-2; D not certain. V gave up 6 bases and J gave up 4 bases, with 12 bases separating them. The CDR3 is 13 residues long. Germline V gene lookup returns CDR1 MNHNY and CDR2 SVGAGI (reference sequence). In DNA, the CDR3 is TGTGCCAGCAGCCAAGACCTCATCTATGGCTACACCTTC. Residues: CASSQDLIYGYTF.

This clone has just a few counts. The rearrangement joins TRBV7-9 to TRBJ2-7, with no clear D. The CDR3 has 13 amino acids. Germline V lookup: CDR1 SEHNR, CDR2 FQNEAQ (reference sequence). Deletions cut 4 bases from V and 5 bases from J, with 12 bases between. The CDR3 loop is CASSSGRANEQYF. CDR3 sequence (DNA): TGTGCCAGCAGCTCCGGCAGAGCGAACGAGCAGTACTTC.

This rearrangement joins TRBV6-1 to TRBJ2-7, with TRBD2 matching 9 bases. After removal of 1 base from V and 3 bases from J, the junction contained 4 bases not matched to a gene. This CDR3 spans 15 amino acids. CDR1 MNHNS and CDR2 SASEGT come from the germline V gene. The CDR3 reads CASSEVASGVYEQYF. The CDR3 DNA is TGTGCCAGCAGTGAAGTGGCTAGCGGGGTCTACGAGCAGTACTTC.

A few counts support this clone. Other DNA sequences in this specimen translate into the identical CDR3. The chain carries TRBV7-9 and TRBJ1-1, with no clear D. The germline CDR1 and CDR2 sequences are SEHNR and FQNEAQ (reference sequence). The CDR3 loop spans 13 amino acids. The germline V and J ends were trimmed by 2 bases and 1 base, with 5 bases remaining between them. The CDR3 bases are TGTGCCAGCAGCTTATCCTCGAACACTGAAGCTTTCTTT. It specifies CASSLSSNTEAFF.

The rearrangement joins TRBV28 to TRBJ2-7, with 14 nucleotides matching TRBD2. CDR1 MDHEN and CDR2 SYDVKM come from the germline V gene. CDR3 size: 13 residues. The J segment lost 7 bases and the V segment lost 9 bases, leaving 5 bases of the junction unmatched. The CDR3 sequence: CASGLAGGREQYF. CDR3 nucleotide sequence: TGTGCCAGTGGACTAGCGGGAGGAAGGGAGCAGTACTTC.